This is a list of T cell receptor beta chains from one sample in a study of post-analysis software for immune sequencing data. TCRdb recomputed calls from the PCR reads with MiXCR, one row per CDR3 protein. The sample yields hundreds of thousands of distinct CDR3 sequences, less than 40% seen once. The sample was blood. These receptors all come from a girl aged 2-10 years with multiple sclerosis. Each CDR3 is given with its conserved first and last residue. Fields, in order: D gene, clone size, J gene, V gene, CDR3 DNA, CDR3 protein. A D gene is named only where the DNA matches it firmly. Size is omitted from some rows. Given values are once, few, many or a class for expanded clones.

d_gene: TRBD2; abundance: -; j_gene: TRBJ2-1; v_gene: TRBV12-3/TRBV12-4; CDR3nt: TGTGCCAGCAGTCCCCGGACTAGTTCCTACAATGAGCAGTTCTTC; CDR3aa: CASSPRTSSYNEQFF
d_gene: -; abundance: -; j_gene: TRBJ1-4; v_gene: TRBV7-9; CDR3nt: TGTGCCAGCAGCTTAGTAGGAGATTATAATGAAAAACTGTTTTTT; CDR3aa: CASSLVGDYNEKLFF
d_gene: TRBD1; abundance: -; j_gene: TRBJ1-2; v_gene: TRBV6-5; CDR3nt: TGTGCCAGCAGTTACGTCAAGGGGGCGAACTATGGCTACACCTTC; CDR3aa: CASSYVKGANYGYTF
d_gene: TRBD1; abundance: -; j_gene: TRBJ1-6; v_gene: TRBV11-2; CDR3nt: TGTGCCAGCAGCGGAGCACGGACAGGGGGATTGTCTTCGGGTTCACCCCTCCACTTT; CDR3aa: CASSGARTGGLSSGSPLHF
d_gene: -; abundance: -; j_gene: TRBJ2-1; v_gene: TRBV6-5; CDR3nt: TGTGCCGGCAGTTACGCAGGGGTTGTACAGTTCTTC; CDR3aa: CAGSYAGVVQFF
d_gene: -; abundance: few; j_gene: TRBJ1-1; v_gene: TRBV20-1; CDR3nt: TGCAGTGCCCGAGGGGATGGGGGGCTGGGGGACACTGAAGCTTTCTTT; CDR3aa: CSARGDGGLGDTEAFF
d_gene: -; abundance: -; j_gene: TRBJ1-4; v_gene: TRBV12-3/TRBV12-4; CDR3nt: TGTGCCAGCAGATCGACGGTTGAAAAACTGTTTTTT; CDR3aa: CASRSTVEKLFF
d_gene: -; abundance: -; j_gene: TRBJ2-1; v_gene: TRBV4-3; CDR3nt: TGCGCCAGCGGCCAAGGACGGGTCGACGCCTACAATGAGCAGTTCTTC; CDR3aa: CASGQGRVDAYNEQFF
d_gene: TRBD2; abundance: -; j_gene: TRBJ2-1; v_gene: TRBV6-1; CDR3nt: TGTGCCAGCAGTGATGGACTAGCGGGTAAGAATGAGCAGTTCTTC; CDR3aa: CASSDGLAGKNEQFF
d_gene: TRBD1; abundance: -; j_gene: TRBJ2-3; v_gene: TRBV5-1; CDR3nt: TGCGCCAGCAGCTTAGGACAGGCCCGATACACAGATACGCAGTATTTT; CDR3aa: CASSLGQARYTDTQYF
d_gene: -; abundance: few; j_gene: TRBJ1-2; v_gene: TRBV3-1; CDR3nt: TGTGCCAGCAGCCAAGTTCTTCGGGGTGCAGGCTATGGCTACACCTTC; CDR3aa: CASSQVLRGAGYGYTF
d_gene: -; abundance: -; j_gene: TRBJ1-4; v_gene: TRBV9; CDR3nt: TGTGCCAGCAGCGTAGAAGGGGCAACTAATGAAAAACTGTTTTTT; CDR3aa: CASSVEGATNEKLFF
d_gene: -; abundance: -; j_gene: TRBJ2-3; v_gene: TRBV7-2; CDR3nt: TGTGCCAGCAGCTTAGGGAACAGGGAAGGCACAGATACGCAGTATTTT; CDR3aa: CASSLGNREGTDTQYF
d_gene: -; abundance: once; j_gene: TRBJ1-5; v_gene: TRBV28; CDR3nt: TGTGCCAGCAGGCAGGGCATAGCAAACAATCAGCCCCAGCATTTT; CDR3aa: CASRQGIANNQPQHF
d_gene: -; abundance: -; j_gene: TRBJ1-2; v_gene: TRBV4-3; CDR3nt: TGCGCCAGCAGCCAAGATCCGGGACGGGACATATATGGCTACACCTTC; CDR3aa: CASSQDPGRDIYGYTF
d_gene: TRBD2; abundance: few; j_gene: TRBJ2-5; v_gene: TRBV7-9; CDR3nt: TGTGCCAGCAGCTTAACGGTTAGCGGGAGATCAGAGACCCAGTACTTC; CDR3aa: CASSLTVSGRSETQYF
d_gene: -; abundance: few; j_gene: TRBJ2-7; v_gene: TRBV29-1; CDR3nt: TGCAGCGTTGGCGACAAGACCTACGAGCAGTACTTC; CDR3aa: CSVGDKTYEQYF
d_gene: TRBD2; abundance: -; j_gene: TRBJ2-1; v_gene: TRBV7-9; CDR3nt: TGTGCCAGCAGCGGCCCCCGGGCTAGCGGGAGGCCGGTAGACAATGAGCAGTTCTTC; CDR3aa: CASSGPRASGRPVDNEQFF
d_gene: -; abundance: -; j_gene: TRBJ2-4; v_gene: TRBV20-1; CDR3nt: TGCAGTGCTAGAGATCTTGAATTAGGGAGCATTCAGTACTTC; CDR3aa: CSARDLELGSIQYF
d_gene: -; abundance: -; j_gene: TRBJ2-7; v_gene: TRBV6-2/TRBV6-3; CDR3nt: TGTGCCAGCACCCCGGACAGTTACGAGCAGTACTTC; CDR3aa: CASTPDSYEQYF
d_gene: TRBD1; abundance: -; j_gene: TRBJ1-1; v_gene: TRBV6-5; CDR3nt: TGTGCCAGCAGTCCACCGGGACAGCTAACCGAAGCTTTCTTT; CDR3aa: CASSPPGQLTEAFF
d_gene: TRBD2; abundance: once; j_gene: TRBJ2-3; v_gene: TRBV6-5; CDR3nt: TGTGCCTGCAGTTACGGACTAGCGGGGGGAGATACGCAGTATTTT; CDR3aa: CACSYGLAGGDTQYF
d_gene: -; abundance: -; j_gene: TRBJ2-7; v_gene: TRBV28; CDR3nt: TGTGCCAGCAGTTTTAGGGACAAGGCGGGGCAGTACTTC; CDR3aa: CASSFRDKAGQYF
d_gene: -; abundance: -; j_gene: TRBJ2-5; v_gene: TRBV7-3; CDR3nt: TGTGCCAGCAGCCCAACCGGGACTCGACGCTTGGAGACCCAGTACTTC; CDR3aa: CASSPTGTRRLETQYF
d_gene: -; abundance: -; j_gene: TRBJ2-5; v_gene: TRBV15; CDR3nt: TGTGCCACCAGCAGAGACAACGGACGAACGGAGACCCAGTACTTC; CDR3aa: CATSRDNGRTETQYF
d_gene: -; abundance: few; j_gene: TRBJ2-7; v_gene: TRBV28; CDR3nt: TGTGCCAGCACCTTTTGGGCAGGGGCAACCTACGAGCAGTACTTC; CDR3aa: CASTFWAGATYEQYF
d_gene: TRBD2; abundance: -; j_gene: TRBJ2-7; v_gene: TRBV3-1; CDR3nt: TGTGCCAGCAGCCAAGGGCGGGGGTATGACAATGAGCAGTACTTC; CDR3aa: CASSQGRGYDNEQYF
d_gene: TRBD2; abundance: -; j_gene: TRBJ2-5; v_gene: TRBV5-1; CDR3nt: TGCGCCAGCAGCTTGGCCCTAGCGGGGGCTTTACAAGAGACCCAGTACTTC; CDR3aa: CASSLALAGALQETQYF
d_gene: TRBD2; abundance: few; j_gene: TRBJ2-5; v_gene: TRBV20-1; CDR3nt: TGCAGTGCTAGTAGACTAGCGGGAAAAGAGACCCAGTACTTC; CDR3aa: CSASRLAGKETQYF
d_gene: TRBD2; abundance: -; j_gene: TRBJ2-3; v_gene: TRBV12-3/TRBV12-4; CDR3nt: TGTGCCAGCAGTTTACCTATGACTAGCGGCCGCACAGATACGCAGTATTTT; CDR3aa: CASSLPMTSGRTDTQYF
d_gene: TRBD1; abundance: -; j_gene: TRBJ2-5; v_gene: TRBV12-3/TRBV12-4; CDR3nt: TGTGCCAGCAGTCTACAGGGGAAGGAGACCCAGTACTTC; CDR3aa: CASSLQGKETQYF
d_gene: -; abundance: -; j_gene: TRBJ2-3; v_gene: TRBV24-1; CDR3nt: TGTGCCACCAGTGATTTAGGCCACCGGGATGGCACAGATACGCAGTATTTT; CDR3aa: CATSDLGHRDGTDTQYF
d_gene: -; abundance: -; j_gene: TRBJ1-5; v_gene: TRBV2; CDR3nt: TGTGCCAGCAGTTGGGGTATAGGGAATCAGCCCCAGCATTTT; CDR3aa: CASSWGIGNQPQHF
d_gene: TRBD1; abundance: -; j_gene: TRBJ2-1; v_gene: TRBV7-9; CDR3nt: TGTGCCAGCAGCAACCCTCAACAGGGGGCTCACGATGAGCAGTTCTTC; CDR3aa: CASSNPQQGAHDEQFF
d_gene: -; abundance: -; j_gene: TRBJ1-6; v_gene: TRBV20-1; CDR3nt: TGCAGTGCTAGTCCTCCCGGGGGCCAGGGTGGTTCACCCCTCCACTTT; CDR3aa: CSASPPGGQGGSPLHF
d_gene: -; abundance: few; j_gene: TRBJ2-3; v_gene: TRBV5-8; CDR3nt: TGTGCCAGCAGCTGGACAGATACGCAGTATTTT; CDR3aa: CASSWTDTQYF
d_gene: -; abundance: -; j_gene: TRBJ2-7; v_gene: TRBV20-1; CDR3nt: TGCAGTGCTAGAATTGGGGGAGGTTACGAGCAGTACTTC; CDR3aa: CSARIGGGYEQYF
d_gene: TRBD1; abundance: -; j_gene: TRBJ2-6; v_gene: TRBV7-8; CDR3nt: TGTGCCAGCAGCCTACGGACAGGGGGGAGCTCTGGGGCCAACGTCCCGACTTTC; CDR3aa: CASSLRTGGSSGANVPTF
d_gene: -; abundance: -; j_gene: TRBJ1-1; v_gene: TRBV10-3; CDR3nt: TGTGCCATCAGTGCAGCGGGGAACACTGAAGCTTTCTTT; CDR3aa: CAISAAGNTEAFF
d_gene: -; abundance: many; j_gene: TRBJ2-5; v_gene: TRBV6-2/TRBV6-3; CDR3nt: TGTGCCAGCAGTTCCTATGGGACACCGCAACGGGAGACCCAGTACTTC; CDR3aa: CASSSYGTPQRETQYF
d_gene: TRBD1; abundance: -; j_gene: TRBJ2-7; v_gene: TRBV6-2/TRBV6-3; CDR3nt: TGTGCCAGCAGTTCGGACAGGGGGATATCCTACGAGCAGTACTTC; CDR3aa: CASSSDRGISYEQYF